The entry below gives a single T cell receptor beta chain sequence along with its context. This clonotype was found many times. This receptor's antigen is unknown. Base qualities are not at hand, and no much larger clone is one base apart. The data stem from a study of T-cell reconstitution after alpha-beta-depleted transplantation in children (dated by TCRdb to between 2015 and 2016). Describing the broader study: The study quantitatively tracked T-cell immune reconstitution after TCRalphabeta/CD19-depleted allogeneic hematopoietic cell transplantation in children using TCR repertoire profiling. The research as a whole found: In some patients, the high TCRbeta diversity seen at day 60 was put down to recipient T cells and intrathymic progenitors that had survived conditioning. The frequencies of hyperexpanded clones fell over the following months, and after one year, T-cell counts and TCRbeta diversity were mostly attributed to newly produced T cells. Apparently early alphabetaT-cell count recovery about two months after transplant reportedly relied on only several hundred rapidly expanded clones derived from non-depleted graft cells.

Read against the paper, the sample's treatment or condition label means: allogeneic hematopoietic cell transplantation with graft depleted of TCRalphabeta T cells and CD19 B cells. The transplant recipients were children given TCRalphabeta/CD19-depleted allogeneic hematopoietic cell grafts. CDR1 and CDR2 are read off the germline V gene (reference sequence) as DFQATT and SNEGSKA. The CDR3 contains 12 residues, cysteine and phenylalanine counted. The sequence is cut down to CDR3 DNA, 36 bases in frame from base 1. Trimming takes 6 bases off V and 16 bases off J; junction bases not matched to a gene: 14. Library prep was done by PCR. The data were produced on an Illumina HiSeq 2500. TCR libraries were prepared with molecular barcoding, using unique molecular identifiers to normalize TCRbeta repertoire quantification. TCRdb took the public reads, trimmed them with fastp at Q25, ran MiXCR for clone calling and kept in-frame beta chains. Every distinct CDR3 protein forms one entry, paired with its most common genes and DNA. The table for this sample lists some 110,000 distinct CDR3 sequences; 10% of them were counted only once. Clones ranked in the top ten supply roughly a third of the sample.

Sequencing used PBMCs, obtained before TCRalphabeta/CD19-depleted stem cell transplant. In this chain, TRBV20-1 is recombined with TRBJ2-1, with 8 middle bases fitting TRBD2. The TCR sequence derives from a boy between 2 and 10 years old with acute lymphoblastic leukemia, due to receive a stem cell transplant. The CDR3 region: CSAPRASGSAFF. The nucleotide sequence is given as TGCAGTGCCCCCAGGGCCAGCGGGAGTGCCTTCTTC.